Here is one T cell receptor (beta chain) with its context. This sample is drawn from a study of T cell responses to AZD1222 COVID-19 vaccine. The V segment lost 5 bases and the J segment 5 bases; nucleotides outside the gene matches: 3. The CDR3 length is 15 residues. Germline assignment: CDR1 LNHDA and CDR2 SQIVND (reference sequence). The protocol was immunoSEQ multiplex PCR, while the TCRdb copy is restricted to in-frame clones and leaves out a portion. The table records some 200,000 clones, more than 75% of them present only once. The rearrangement joins TRBV19 to TRBJ2-2; TRBD2 matches at 12 bases. The source was peripheral blood, collected on day 0 of AZD1222 vaccination. The TCR sequence derives from an adult in good health. CDR3 DNA: TGTGCCAGTAGTTCGACTAGCGGGAGTACCGGGGAGCTGTTTTTT. It is translated as CASSSTSGSTGELFF.